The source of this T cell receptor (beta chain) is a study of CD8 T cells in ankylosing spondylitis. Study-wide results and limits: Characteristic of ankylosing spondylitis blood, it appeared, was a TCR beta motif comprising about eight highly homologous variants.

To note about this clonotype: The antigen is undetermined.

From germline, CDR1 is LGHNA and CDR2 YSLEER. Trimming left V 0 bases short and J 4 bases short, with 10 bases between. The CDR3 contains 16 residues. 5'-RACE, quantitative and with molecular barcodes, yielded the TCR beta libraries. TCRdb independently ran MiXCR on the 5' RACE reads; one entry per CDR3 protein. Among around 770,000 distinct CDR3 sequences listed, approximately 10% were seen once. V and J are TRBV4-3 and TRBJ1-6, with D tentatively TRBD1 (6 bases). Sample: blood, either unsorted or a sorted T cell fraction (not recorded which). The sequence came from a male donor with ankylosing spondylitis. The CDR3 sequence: CASSQDRQEYNSPLHF. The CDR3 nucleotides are TGCGCCAGCAGCCAAGATCGACAGGAGTATAATTCACCCCTCCACTTT.